This TCR beta chain was identified during a study of blood T cells in healthy people across ages. Unmatched junction bases numbered 10, after V lost 6 bases and J lost 6 bases. The CDR3 length is 14 residues. Germline V gives CDR1 DFQATT, CDR2 SNEGSKA (reference sequence). Study-wide results and limits: Long-lived donors carried more naive CD4+ cells and greater diversity than aged donors.

A J-beta primer mix and a sample-barcoded 5' primer were used in a second PCR of roughly 7 to 12 cycles. Each TCR beta cDNA got a 12-nucleotide random molecular identifier. TCRdb reprocessed the 5' RACE reads with MiXCR, giving one entry per CDR3 protein. The sample records 1 million or so distinct CDR3 sequences, under 45% being singletons. Of note for this clonotype: The antigen is undetermined.

For every donor, a draw yielded 9.5 to 10 milliliters of peripheral blood. Isolation recovered at least 6 million PBMCs from every sample. This TCR derives from a woman aged 60 to 75 in good health. Sequencing was performed on blood. V and J are TRBV20-1 and TRBJ2-5; the match to TRBD2 covers 10 bases. CDR3 nucleotides: TGCAGTGCCGCGAGCGGGAGGGGTTCGAAGACCCAGTACTTC. Translated: CSAASGRGSKTQYF.